Listed below are T cell receptor beta chains from one sample, sequenced in a study of cytomegalovirus exposure and HLA in healthy donors. Generated by immunoSEQ multiplex PCR, the TCRdb table keeps only in-frame clones and is missing some. The sample gives under 200,000 clones, more than 80% of which show up once; about 2.6% is in the top ten. The sequenced sample consisted of PBMCs. These receptors came from a woman between 50 and 59 years old in good health and CMV-seropositive. The CDR3 runs from the conserved cysteine through the conserved F or W. A D gene is named only where the DNA matches it firmly. Clone size is shown for a subset of rows, as once, few, many or a class of expanded clone.

TRBV4-1	.	.	TRBJ1-2	14	CASSQAQLPNGYTF	TGCGCCAGCAGCCAAGCACAGCTTCCTAATGGCTACACCTTC
TRBV6-5	.	few	TRBJ2-2	15	CASTPRGANTGELFF	TGTGCCAGCACTCCCCGCGGCGCGAACACCGGGGAGCTGTTTTTT
TRBV5-3	TRBD1	.	TRBJ1-5	16	CARSLAGDRDYQPQHF	TGTGCCAGAAGCCTTGCGGGGGACAGGGACTACCAGCCCCAGCATTTT
TRBV14	.	.	TRBJ2-6	17	CASSRTHRNSGANVLTF	TGTGCCAGCAGCCGTACGCACAGGAACTCTGGGGCCAACGTCCTGACTTTC
TRBV7-9	.	once	TRBJ1-1	13	CASSLGVVTEAFF	TGTGCCAGCAGCTTAGGAGTGGTGACTGAAGCTTTCTTT
TRBV7-2	.	.	TRBJ2-2	13	CASSLIQTGELFF	TGTGCCAGCAGCTTAATCCAGACCGGGGAGCTGTTTTTT
TRBV28	.	.	TRBJ1-2	15	CASSSRQDPSYGYTF	TGTGCCAGCAGTTCCCGACAGGATCCTAGCTATGGCTACACCTTC
TRBV5-1	.	few	TRBJ1-1	13	CASSIRENTEAFF	TGCGCCAGCTCAATCCGGGAGAACACTGAAGCTTTCTTT
TRBV21-1	.	.	TRBJ1-2	8	CASDRPTF	TGTGCGAGCGACAGGCCCACCTTC
TRBV5-1	TRBD1	.	TRBJ2-5	14	CASSVGTGEETQYF	TGCGCCAGCAGCGTCGGGACAGGGGAAGAGACCCAGTACTTC
TRBV30	.	.	TRBJ2-7	11	CAWKSSYEQYF	TGTGCCTGGAAATCATCCTACGAGCAGTACTTC
TRBV6-5	TRBD1	once	TRBJ1-2	14	CASRYTGTGNGYTF	TGTGCCAGCAGATATACCGGGACAGGAAATGGCTACACCTTC
TRBV5-4	.	once	TRBJ2-3	13	CASSGRQADTQYF	TGTGCCAGCAGCGGACGACAGGCAGATACGCAGTATTTT
TRBV5-1	.	.	TRBJ1-4	14	CASSLGVPREKLFF	TGCGCCAGCAGCTTGGGGGTTCCGCGGGAAAAACTGTTTTTT
TRBV6-6	.	.	TRBJ1-2	15	CASSYSLAGPDGYTF	TGTGCCAGCAGTTACTCGCTGGCAGGGCCAGATGGCTACACCTTC
TRBV21-1	.	.	TRBJ2-7	20	CASSKSISLAGPSSAYEQYF	TGTGCCAGCAGCAAGTCAATATCGCTAGCGGGCCCTTCCTCAGCGTACGAGCAGTACTTC
TRBV4-1	TRBD1	.	TRBJ1-2	14	CASSKETGYYGYTF	TGCGCCAGCAGCAAAGAGACAGGGTACTATGGCTACACCTTC
TRBV4-3	.	.	TRBJ2-7	15	CASSQDGTRYYEQYF	TGCGCCAGCAGCCAAGATGGGACAAGGTACTACGAGCAGTACTTC
TRBV25-1	.	.	TRBJ1-2	12	CASSESQGSYTF	TGTGCCAGCAGTGAATCACAGGGAAGCTACACCTTC
TRBV5-1	TRBD1	.	TRBJ2-5	15	CASSTAGQGGETQYF	TGCGCCAGCAGCACAGCGGGACAGGGTGGGGAGACCCAGTACTTC
TRBV6-6	.	.	TRBJ2-3	15	CASSGAGRSTDTQYF	TGTGCCAGCAGTGGCGCGGGGCGGAGCACAGATACGCAGTATTTT
TRBV15	TRBD2	.	TRBJ2-4	17	CATSRDWTSGLVNIQYF	TGTGCCACCAGCAGAGATTGGACTAGCGGGCTGGTGAACATTCAGTACTTC
TRBV4-3	.	few	TRBJ2-7	13	CASSQEAFYEQYF	TGCGCCAGCAGCCAAGAGGCATTCTACGAGCAGTACTTC
TRBV10-3	TRBD1	.	TRBJ2-3	15	CAITDTGVNTDTQYF	TGTGCCATCACTGATACAGGGGTCAACACAGATACGCAGTATTTT
TRBV7-9	.	.	TRBJ1-4	15	CASSLVLQDNEKLFF	TGTGCCAGCAGCTTAGTTTTACAGGATAATGAAAAACTGTTTTTT
TRBV6-1	.	few	TRBJ1-1	15	CASTSRSLGNTEAFF	TGTGCCAGCACCTCACGGAGCCTGGGGAACACTGAAGCTTTCTTT
TRBV30	TRBD1	.	TRBJ1-2	15	CAWTTGTGIIIGYTF	TGTGCCTGGACCACAGGGACAGGGATTATAATAGGCTACACCTTC
TRBV28	TRBD1	.	TRBJ2-7	14	CASSLPGGSHEQYF	TGTGCCAGCAGTCTACCAGGGGGCTCCCACGAGCAGTACTTC
TRBV7-2	.	.	TRBJ1-1	15	CASSPRGLANTEAFF	TGTGCCAGCAGCCCGAGGGGACTTGCGAACACTGAAGCTTTCTTT
TRBV5-1	.	.	TRBJ2-1	12	CASSNTYNEQFF	TGCGCCAGCAGCAACACCTACAATGAGCAGTTCTTC
TRBV6-6	.	.	TRBJ1-3	12	CASSYELNTIYF	TGTGCCAGCAGTTATGAGTTGAACACCATATATTTT
TRBV5-5	TRBD1	.	TRBJ1-1	14	CASSSGGQGAEAFF	TGTGCCAGCAGCTCAGGGGGACAGGGGGCTGAAGCTTTCTTT
TRBV15	.	.	TRBJ1-3	15	CATSRDRVSGNTIYF	TGTGCCACCAGCAGAGACAGGGTCTCCGGAAACACCATATATTTT
TRBV18	.	.	TRBJ1-1	13	CASSPRRDTEAFF	TGTGCCAGCTCACCACGCAGGGACACTGAAGCTTTCTTT
TRBV4-1	TRBD1	.	TRBJ1-2	13	CASSRQGENGYTF	TGCGCCAGCAGCCGACAGGGGGAGAATGGCTACACCTTC
TRBV27	TRBD1	few	TRBJ2-7	13	CASSFGTDYEQYF	TGTGCCAGCAGTTTTGGGACAGACTACGAGCAGTACTTC
TRBV4-2	TRBD1	.	TRBJ1-4	14	CATGLDRGREKLFF	TGTGCCACCGGCCTGGACAGGGGGCGTGAAAAACTGTTTTTT
TRBV18	TRBD1	.	TRBJ1-5	15	CASSPNPGGGQPQHF	TGTGCCAGCTCACCGAATCCAGGGGGAGGACAGCCCCAGCATTTT
TRBV6-6	TRBD1	.	TRBJ1-1	13	CASSQGQGAGAFF	TGTGCCAGCAGCCAAGGACAGGGGGCTGGAGCTTTCTTT
TRBV6-5	TRBD1	.	TRBJ2-7	13	CASMRGQPYEQYF	TGTGCCAGCATGAGGGGGCAGCCCTACGAGCAGTACTTC
TRBV2	TRBD2	.	TRBJ2-2	14	CALAGGPSTGELFF	TGTGCCTTAGCGGGGGGGCCGAGCACCGGGGAGCTGTTTTTT
TRBV11-1	.	few	TRBJ2-3	13	CASSSRDGDTQYF	TGTGCCAGCAGCTCCAGGGATGGAGATACGCAGTATTTT
TRBV6-5	TRBD1	.	TRBJ1-1	16	CASSYMGQGISAEAFF	TGTGCCAGCAGTTATATGGGACAGGGGATAAGTGCTGAAGCTTTCTTT
TRBV5-5	TRBD1	.	TRBJ1-5	16	CASSRIPGQGDQPQHF	TGTGCCAGCAGCAGAATACCGGGACAGGGTGATCAGCCCCAGCATTTT
TRBV12-5	TRBD1	once	TRBJ2-5	14	CASGLSGGQETQYF	TGTGCTAGTGGTCTCTCAGGGGGCCAAGAGACCCAGTACTTC
TRBV19	.	once	TRBJ2-7	13	CASSISQTYEQYF	TGTGCCAGTAGTATTTCACAGACCTACGAGCAGTACTTC
TRBV6-6	TRBD1	.	TRBJ1-2	14	CASSPLGDRDGYTF	TGTGCCAGCAGTCCACTAGGGGACAGGGATGGCTACACCTTC
TRBV15	.	.	TRBJ1-3	16	CATSRDGGPRGNTIYF	TGTGCCACCAGCAGAGATGGAGGGCCTCGTGGAAACACCATATATTTT
TRBV5-4	TRBD2	.	TRBJ2-2	17	CASRAGTSGGSTGELFF	TGTGCCAGCAGAGCCGGGACTAGCGGGGGATCCACCGGGGAGCTGTTTTTT
TRBV2	.	.	TRBJ1-6	12	CASSPPVSPLHF	TGTGCCAGCAGTCCCCCAGTTTCACCCCTCCACTTT
TRBV18	.	.	TRBJ1-2	15	CASSPELQEVGGYTF	TGTGCCAGCTCCCCCGAGTTGCAGGAGGTCGGCGGCTACACCTTC
TRBV7-9	TRBD1	.	TRBJ2-7	13	CASSPPGTGSLGF	TGTGCCAGCAGCCCCCCTGGGACAGGGTCGTTAGGGTTC